This T cell receptor beta chain was documented in a study of blood T cells in healthy people across ages. General study points: Considered underestimates were the diversity estimates obtained from one million T cells.

V shed 0 bases and J shed 3 bases, with 9 bases lying between them. The CDR3 length is 14 residues. Germline V gene sequence: CDR1 LGHNA, CDR2 YSLEER. A remark on this clonotype: Its target is unknown.

The use of a sample-barcoded 5' primer and a J-beta primer mix characterized a second PCR of roughly 7 to 11 cycles. TCRdb recomputed calls from the 5' RACE reads with MiXCR, one row per CDR3 protein. The data contain 700,000 to 950,000 distinct CDR3 sequences, roughly 60% of them seen just once; the ten biggest clones take up about 20%. Sequencing was carried out using blood. The chain has TRBV4-3 and TRBJ2-7, with a possible D match to TRBD2 (5 bases). This sequence originates from a man aged 25-45 years in good health. The CDR3 bases are TGCGCCAGCAGCCAAGATCTAGGAGGCTACGAGCAGTACTTC. This translates into CASSQDLGGYEQYF.